This T cell receptor (beta chain) was captured by sequencing in a study of a mutant IDH1 vaccine in newly diagnosed glioma. Overall study context: Patients under treatment included around 60% males and 37.5% females and had a mean age of approximately 44 years. General study findings and limits: It seemed that pseudoprogression was not linked to changes in the top peripheral T cell clonotypes.

V lost 4 bases and J lost 1; bases outside the gene matches: 2. Germline V gene data show CDR1 as MNHNS and CDR2 as SASEGT. The CDR3 is made up of 15 amino acids. Of note for this clone: The antigen is unknown.

Profiling relied on immunoSEQ multiplex PCR, and the TCRdb table lists in-frame clones only, not all of them. The sample lists approximately 70,000 clones; 79% were seen once. The time point here: baseline, week 1 (first vaccination visit). This sample's treatment: pre-vaccination baseline after standard-of-care therapy. The material sequenced was PBMCs, taken from a glioma patient treated with radiotherapy, temozolomide or both. The rearrangement joins TRBV6-1 to TRBJ1-5, with 9 bases lining up with TRBD1. The receptor comes from a man aged 45-65 years with glioma. In nucleotides, the CDR3 is TGTGCCAGCAGTGTGGGGACAGGGAGCAATCAGCCCCAGCATTTT. This encodes CASSVGTGSNQPQHF.